This TCR beta chain stems from a study of blood T cells in healthy people across ages (dated by TCRdb to the mid-2010s). Background for the entire study: In model experiments, template switching captured about one uniquely barcoded TCR beta cDNA molecule for every two T cells. The study measured age-related changes in TCR beta repertoire diversity using deep sequencing normalized with unique cDNA molecular identifiers. Four age groups were formed from the donors: young (average roughly 15 years), middle-aged (less than 40), aged (around 68) and long-lived (about 80). To avoid experimental bias, donors of different ages were distributed randomly across sequencing lanes. The study analyzed two additional independent replicas of 1 million unique cDNA reads from the same blood draw for two donors, one aged 18 to 30 and one aged 80 or older.

Points the paper makes about the study in general: The percentage of naive T cells measured by flow cytometry correlated strongly with observed TCR beta diversity. As age increased, observed TCR beta diversity per million T cells dropped in a roughly linear way, and a significant reduction was already evident by age about 36. Donor CMV infection status was unknown, potentially confounding age-related changes in expanded clonotypes. Compared with the aged group, the long-lived group had more naive CD4+ T cells, fewer expanded clones and increased TCR diversity, suggesting age selection. Because profiling used bulk unsorted PBMCs, naive and antigen-experienced compartments could not be compared conclusively. Estimates of total diversity from one million sequenced T cells were regarded as lower bounds and underestimates.

Libraries were built with 5' RACE. Instrument used: Illumina HiSeq 2500. A second PCR of about 6 to 11 cycles was run with a J-beta primer mix and a sample-barcoded 5' primer. A unique molecular identifier was introduced onto each TCR beta cDNA molecule by a template-switch 5' adaptor carrying 12 random nucleotides. Each sample yielded at least 2.5 million CDR3-containing paired-end reads. First-strand cDNA synthesis was performed from all RNA using the Mint cDNA synthesis kit, with priming by a TRBC-specific oligonucleotide. All cDNA was treated with uracil-DNA glycosylase and then went through a first 18-cycle PCR with the universal primers M1SS and BC2_uni_R. For the original study's pipeline: For normalization, 1 million high-quality reads, each with a distinct molecular identifier, were randomly selected from each sample. Instead of being binned into consensus sequences, reads that shared molecular identifiers were thrown out. MiTCR, run with a Q25 quality threshold and the strictest error-elimination algorithm, handled CDR3 identification, clonotype clustering and error correction. Lower-bound total TCR beta diversity was estimated with a nonparametric unseen species model using Euler transformation. The raw public data were reprocessed by TCRdb itself: fastp quality trimming at Q25, MiXCR clonotype calling, in-frame beta chains only. CDR3 protein sequences are deduplicated, and each keeps its most common genes and DNA. TCRdb, rather than the study authors, made the V and J calls. The sample profile shows approximately 800,000 distinct CDR3 sequences; about 59% of them were found once. The ten biggest clones cover about 30% of the sample.

This clonotype was counted only a few times. Its antigen has not been determined. No much larger clonotype is one base removed from it; base qualities were not supplied. The approximately 40 donors, aged about 6 to 100 years, were systemically healthy Caucasian individuals from Russia. Ten milliliters of peripheral blood were drawn from each donor into EDTA-treated Vacutainer tubes. Ficoll-Paque density-gradient centrifugation was used to isolate PBMCs, with at least 7 million per sample. Trizol reagent was used to extract total RNA from PBMCs, with at least 5.5 micrograms per sample. The percentages of naive CD45RAhigh/CD27high T cells were determined by flow cytometry on a PBMC aliquot from every donor. There are 15 amino acids in the CDR3, from cysteine to phenylalanine inclusive. Left in the record is the CDR3 DNA by itself, 45 bases read in frame from the first base. Taken from the germline V gene, the CDR1 and CDR2 loops are KGHSH and LQKENI.

The chain is assembled from TRBV18 and TRBJ2-4; the D segment might be TRBD1 or TRBD2, since each matches 5 bases. TRBJ2-5 matches the DNA end more closely, so the J call is doubtful. The sequenced sample was blood. This receptor was obtained from a man aged 25-40 years in good health. The nucleotides read TGTGCCAGCTCACCACCTCCCGGGGCTTGGGAGACCCAGTACTTC. It codes for CASSPPPGAWETQYF.